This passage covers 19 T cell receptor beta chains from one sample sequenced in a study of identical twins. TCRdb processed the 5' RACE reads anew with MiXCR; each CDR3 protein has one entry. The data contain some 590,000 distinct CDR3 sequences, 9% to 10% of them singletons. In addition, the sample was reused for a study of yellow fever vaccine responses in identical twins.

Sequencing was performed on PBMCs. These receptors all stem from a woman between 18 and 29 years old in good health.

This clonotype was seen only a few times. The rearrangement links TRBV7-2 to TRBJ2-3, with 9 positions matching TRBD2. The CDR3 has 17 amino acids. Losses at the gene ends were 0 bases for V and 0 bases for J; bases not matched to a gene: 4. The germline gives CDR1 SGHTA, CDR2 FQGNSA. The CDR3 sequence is CASSLASGLASTDTQYF. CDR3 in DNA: TGTGCCAGCAGCTTAGCAAGTGGACTAGCGAGCACAGATACGCAGTATTTT. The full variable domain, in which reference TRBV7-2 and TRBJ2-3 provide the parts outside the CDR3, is GAGVSQSPSNKVTEKGKDVELRCDPISGHTALYWYRQSLGQGLEFLIYFQGNSAPDKSGLPSDRFSAERTGGSVSTLTIQRTQQEDSAVYLCASSLASGLASTDTQYFGPGTRLTVL.

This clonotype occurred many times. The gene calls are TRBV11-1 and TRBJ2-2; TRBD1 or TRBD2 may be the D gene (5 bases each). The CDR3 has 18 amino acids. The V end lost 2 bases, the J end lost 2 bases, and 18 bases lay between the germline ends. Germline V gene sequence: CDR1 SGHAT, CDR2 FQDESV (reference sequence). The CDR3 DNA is TGTGCCAGCAGCTTATTATCGGGGCTACTTACCAACACCGGGGAGCTGTTTTTT. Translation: CASSLLSGLLTNTGELFF.

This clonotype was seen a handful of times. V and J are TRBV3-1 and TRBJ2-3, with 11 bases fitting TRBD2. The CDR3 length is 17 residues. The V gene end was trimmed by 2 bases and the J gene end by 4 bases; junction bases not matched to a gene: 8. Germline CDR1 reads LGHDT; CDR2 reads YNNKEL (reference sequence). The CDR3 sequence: CASSQIFSGGAPDTQYF. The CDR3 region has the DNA TGTGCCAGCAGCCAAATCTTTAGCGGGGGGGCCCCAGATACGCAGTATTTT.

The CDR3 protein is CSARVYTGELFF. The CDR3 nucleotides are TGCAGTGCTAGAGTATACACCGGGGAGCTGTTTTTT. The rearrangement links TRBV20-1 to TRBJ2-2, with unresolved D. This CDR3 has 12 residues. Germline V gene lookup returns CDR1 DFQATT and CDR2 SNEGSKA (reference sequence). V was trimmed by 1 base and J by 3 bases, leaving 3 bases between them.

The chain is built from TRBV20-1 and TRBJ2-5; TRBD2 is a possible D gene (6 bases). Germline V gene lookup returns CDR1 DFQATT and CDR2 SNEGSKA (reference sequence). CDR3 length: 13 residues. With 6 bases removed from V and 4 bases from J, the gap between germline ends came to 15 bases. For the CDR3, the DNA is TGCAGTGCGATCCGGGCTAGCGCAGAGACCCAGTACTTC. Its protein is CSAIRASAETQYF.

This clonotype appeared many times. For the CDR3, the DNA is TGTGCCAGCATGCTCGGGACAGGGTACGAGCAGTACTTC. Residues: CASMLGTGYEQYF. This chain links TRBV27 with TRBJ2-7; TRBD1 matches at 9 bases. J was trimmed by 4 bases and V by 7 bases; bases with no gene match: 5. CDR3 length equals 13 residues. CDR1 is MNHEY, CDR2 SMNVEV, per germline (reference sequence).

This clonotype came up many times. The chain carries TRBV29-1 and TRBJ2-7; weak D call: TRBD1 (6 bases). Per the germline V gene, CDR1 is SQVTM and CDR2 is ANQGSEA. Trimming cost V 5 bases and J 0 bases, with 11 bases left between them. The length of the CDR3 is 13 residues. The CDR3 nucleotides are TGCAGCGTTAGGACAGCTAGCTCCTACGAGCAGTACTTC. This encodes CSVRTASSYEQYF.

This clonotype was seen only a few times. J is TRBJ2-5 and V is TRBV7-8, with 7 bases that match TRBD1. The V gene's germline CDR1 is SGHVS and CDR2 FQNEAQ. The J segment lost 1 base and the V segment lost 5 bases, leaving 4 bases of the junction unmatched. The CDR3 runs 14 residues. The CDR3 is CASSRGTVQETQYF. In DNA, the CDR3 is TGTGCCAGCAGCCGAGGGACAGTCCAAGAGACCCAGTACTTC.

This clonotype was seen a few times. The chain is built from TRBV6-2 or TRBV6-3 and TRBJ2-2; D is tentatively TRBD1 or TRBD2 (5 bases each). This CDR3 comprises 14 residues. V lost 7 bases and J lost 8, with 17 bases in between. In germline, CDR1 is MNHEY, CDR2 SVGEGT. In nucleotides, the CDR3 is TGTGCCAGCACCCCGACAGTCGAGGGTGGGGAGCTGTTTTTT. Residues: CASTPTVEGGELFF.

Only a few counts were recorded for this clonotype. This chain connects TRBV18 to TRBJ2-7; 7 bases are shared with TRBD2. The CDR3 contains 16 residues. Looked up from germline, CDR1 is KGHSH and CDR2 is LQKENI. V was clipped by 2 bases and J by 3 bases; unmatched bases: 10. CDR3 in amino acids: CASSPSGTSGGYEQYF. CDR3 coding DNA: TGTGCCAGCTCACCATCAGGGACCTCGGGGGGCTACGAGCAGTACTTC.

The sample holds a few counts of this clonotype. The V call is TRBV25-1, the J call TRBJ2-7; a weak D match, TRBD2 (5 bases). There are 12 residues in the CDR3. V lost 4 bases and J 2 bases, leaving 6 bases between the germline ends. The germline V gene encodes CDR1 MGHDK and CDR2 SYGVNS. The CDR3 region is CASSGAAYEQYF. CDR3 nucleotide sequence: TGTGCCAGCAGTGGAGCGGCCTACGAGCAGTACTTC.

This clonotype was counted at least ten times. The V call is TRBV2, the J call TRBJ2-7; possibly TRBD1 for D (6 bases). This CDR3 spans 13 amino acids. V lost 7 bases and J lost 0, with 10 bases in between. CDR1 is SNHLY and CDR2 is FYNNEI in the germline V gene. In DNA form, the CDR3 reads TGTGCCAGCAACGTACAGGGCTCCTACGAGCAGTACTTC. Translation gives CASNVQGSYEQYF. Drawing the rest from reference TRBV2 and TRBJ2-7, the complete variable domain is EPEVTQTPSHQVTQMGQEVILRCVPISNHLYFYWYRQILGQKVEFLVSFYNNEISEKSEIFDDQFSVERPDGSNFTLKIRSTKLEDSAMYFCASNVQGSYEQYFGPGTRLTVT.

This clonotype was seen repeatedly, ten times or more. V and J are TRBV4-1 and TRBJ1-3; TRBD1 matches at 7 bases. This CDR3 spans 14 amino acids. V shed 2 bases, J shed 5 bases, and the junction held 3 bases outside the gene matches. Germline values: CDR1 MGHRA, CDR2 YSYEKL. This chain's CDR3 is CASSQTGERNTIYF. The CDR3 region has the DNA TGCGCCAGCAGCCAAACAGGGGAGCGAAACACCATATATTTT.

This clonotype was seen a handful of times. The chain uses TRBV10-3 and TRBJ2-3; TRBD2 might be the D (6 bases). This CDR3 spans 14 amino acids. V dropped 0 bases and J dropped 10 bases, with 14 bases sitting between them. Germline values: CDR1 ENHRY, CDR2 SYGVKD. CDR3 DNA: TGTGCCATCAGTGAGTCGACCGGGAGATTGGCGCAGTATTTT. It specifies CAISESTGRLAQYF.

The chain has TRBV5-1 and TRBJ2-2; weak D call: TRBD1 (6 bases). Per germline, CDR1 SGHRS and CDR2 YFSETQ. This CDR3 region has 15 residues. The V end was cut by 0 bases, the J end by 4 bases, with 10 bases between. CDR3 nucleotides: TGCGCCAGCAGCTTGGTGGGGGCCGGCACCGGGGAGCTGTTTTTT. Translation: CASSLVGAGTGELFF.

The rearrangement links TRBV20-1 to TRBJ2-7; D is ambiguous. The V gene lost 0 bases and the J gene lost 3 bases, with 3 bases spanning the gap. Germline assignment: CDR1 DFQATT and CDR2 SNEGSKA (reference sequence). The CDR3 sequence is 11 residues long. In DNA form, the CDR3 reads TGCAGTGCTAGAGATCTCTACGAGCAGTACTTC. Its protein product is CSARDLYEQYF.

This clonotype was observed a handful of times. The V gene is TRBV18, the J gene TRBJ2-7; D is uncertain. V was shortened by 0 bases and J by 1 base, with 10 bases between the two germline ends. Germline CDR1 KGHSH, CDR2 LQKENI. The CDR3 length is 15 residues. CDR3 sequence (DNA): TGTGCCAGCTCACCACCGGGTAGGCCGTCCTACGAGCAGTACTTC. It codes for CASSPPGRPSYEQYF.

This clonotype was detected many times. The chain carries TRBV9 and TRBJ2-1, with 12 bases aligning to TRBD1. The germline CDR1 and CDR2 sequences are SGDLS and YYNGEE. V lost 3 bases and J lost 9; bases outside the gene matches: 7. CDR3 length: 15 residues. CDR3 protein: CASSAEGQGAGEQFF. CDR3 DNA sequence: TGTGCCAGCAGCGCCGAGGGACAGGGGGCAGGTGAGCAGTTCTTC.

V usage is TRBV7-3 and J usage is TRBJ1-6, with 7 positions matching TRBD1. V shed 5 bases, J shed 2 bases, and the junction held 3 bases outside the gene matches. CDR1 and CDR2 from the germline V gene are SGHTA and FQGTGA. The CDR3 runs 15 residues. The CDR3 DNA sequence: TGTGCCAGCAGCCGGACAGGCACCTATAATTCACCCCTCCACTTT. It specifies CASSRTGTYNSPLHF.